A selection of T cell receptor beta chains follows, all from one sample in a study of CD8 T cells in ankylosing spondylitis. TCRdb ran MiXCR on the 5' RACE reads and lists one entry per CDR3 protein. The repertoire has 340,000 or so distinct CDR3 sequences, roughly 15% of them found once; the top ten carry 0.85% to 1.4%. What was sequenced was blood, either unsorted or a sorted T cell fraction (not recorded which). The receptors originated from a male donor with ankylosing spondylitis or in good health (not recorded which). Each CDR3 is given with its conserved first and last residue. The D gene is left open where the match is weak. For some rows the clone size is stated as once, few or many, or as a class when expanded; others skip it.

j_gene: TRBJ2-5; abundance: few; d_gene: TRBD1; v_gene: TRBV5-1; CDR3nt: TGCGCCAGCAGCTTGGAGGCACGGACAGGGGAAGAGACCCAGTACTTC; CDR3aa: CASSLEARTGEETQYF
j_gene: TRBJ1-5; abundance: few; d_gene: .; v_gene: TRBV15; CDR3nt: TGTGCCACCAGCAGAGATATAGGGAATCAGCCCCAGCATTTT; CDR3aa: CATSRDIGNQPQHF
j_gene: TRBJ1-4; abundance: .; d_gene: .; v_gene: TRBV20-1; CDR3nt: TGCAGTGCCCACCTCGGGAGCGCAACTAATGAAAAACTGTTTTTT; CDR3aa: CSAHLGSATNEKLFF
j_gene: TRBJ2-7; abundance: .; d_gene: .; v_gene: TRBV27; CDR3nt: TGTGCCAGTAAGGTAGCAGCAGGGCCCTGGGAGGAGCAGTACTTC; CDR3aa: CASKVAAGPWEEQYF
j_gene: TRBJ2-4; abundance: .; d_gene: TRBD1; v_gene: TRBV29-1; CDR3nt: TGCAGCGTTGGAAGGCAGGGGGCTGGAGGAAACATTCAGTACTTC; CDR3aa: CSVGRQGAGGNIQYF
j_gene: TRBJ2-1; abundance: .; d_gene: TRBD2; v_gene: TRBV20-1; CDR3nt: TGCAGTGCTAGAGAATCACTAGCGGGTTTGTTTGGCAATGAGCAGTTCTTC; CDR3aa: CSARESLAGLFGNEQFF
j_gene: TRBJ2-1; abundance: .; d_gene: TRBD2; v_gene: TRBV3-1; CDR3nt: TGTGCCAGCAGCCAAGATCTACGCGGGAGGATCTACAATGAGCAGTTCTTC; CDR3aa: CASSQDLRGRIYNEQFF
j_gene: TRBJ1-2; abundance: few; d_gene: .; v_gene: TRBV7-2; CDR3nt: TGTGCCAGCAGCGTTCCGGGACGGGGAGGTGGCTACACCTTC; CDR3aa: CASSVPGRGGGYTF
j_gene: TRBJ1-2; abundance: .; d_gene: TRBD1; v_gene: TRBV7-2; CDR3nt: TGTGCCAGCAGCCCCGGAGGGGGCTCACCGGATGGCTACACCTTC; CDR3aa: CASSPGGGSPDGYTF
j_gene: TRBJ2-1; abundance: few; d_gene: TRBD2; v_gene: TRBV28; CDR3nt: TGTGCCAGCAGCCGTGGACTAGCTGGGCAGTTCTTC; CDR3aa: CASSRGLAGQFF
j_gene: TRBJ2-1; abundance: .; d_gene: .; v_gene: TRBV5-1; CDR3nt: TGCGCCAGCCACGTCCTGTCGGATGAGCAGTTCTTC; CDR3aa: CASHVLSDEQFF
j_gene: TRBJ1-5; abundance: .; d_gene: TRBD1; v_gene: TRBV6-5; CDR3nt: TGTGCCAGCAGTTCGCCAGGGACAGGTGATCATAGCAATCAGCCCCAGCATTTT; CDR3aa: CASSSPGTGDHSNQPQHF
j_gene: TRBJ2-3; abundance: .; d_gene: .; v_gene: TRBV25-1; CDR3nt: TGTGCCAGCAGTGGCCGGTATGGGTTGGCAGATACGCAGTATTTT; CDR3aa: CASSGRYGLADTQYF
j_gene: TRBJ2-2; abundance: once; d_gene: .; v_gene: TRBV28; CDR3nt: TGTGCCAGCAGGGGGGCGGGCCCAAACACCGGGGAGCTGTTTTTT; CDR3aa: CASRGAGPNTGELFF
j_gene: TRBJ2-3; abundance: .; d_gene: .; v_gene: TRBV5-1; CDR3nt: TGCGCCAGCAGCTTGGATCCTTCTGGCACAGATACGCAGTATTTT; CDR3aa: CASSLDPSGTDTQYF
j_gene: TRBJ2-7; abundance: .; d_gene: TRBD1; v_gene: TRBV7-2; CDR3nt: TGTGCCAGCAGCCCCTCGACAGGGCCCTACGAGCAGTACTTC; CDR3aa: CASSPSTGPYEQYF
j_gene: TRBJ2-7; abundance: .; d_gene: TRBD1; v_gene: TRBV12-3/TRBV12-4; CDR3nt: TGTGCCAGCAGTTTGGTACAGGGGTCCCACGAGCAGTACTTC; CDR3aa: CASSLVQGSHEQYF
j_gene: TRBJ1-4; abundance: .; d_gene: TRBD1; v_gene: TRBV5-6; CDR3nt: TGTGCCAGCAGCTTGGAAGGGCAGGGGGCTAGGAATGAAAAACTGTTTTTT; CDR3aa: CASSLEGQGARNEKLFF